This TCR beta chain was captured by sequencing in a study of blood T cells in healthy people across ages. Concerning this clonotype itself: Its specificity is unknown.

Each donor's blood draw was roughly 9.8 milliliters of peripheral blood. Sample-barcoded 5' priming and a J-beta primer mix drove a second PCR of about 6 to 11 cycles. TCRdb re-called the 5' RACE reads through MiXCR, storing one row per CDR3 protein. The data show 650,000 to 900,000 distinct CDR3 sequences, about 59% seen once. Study-wide results and caveats: What prevented conclusive comparison of naive and antigen-experienced cells was that PBMCs were unsorted.

Sequencing was done on a sample of blood. The clonotype originates from a man aged 30-40 years in good health.

CDR3 DNA sequence: TGTGCCAGCAGCGTGCAGGGTGGGGAAAAACTGTTTTTT. Translated: CASSVQGGEKLFF. The gene calls are TRBV7-2 and TRBJ1-4; a possible D gene is TRBD1 (5 bases). CDR1 SGHTA and CDR2 FQGNSA come from the germline V gene. V was shortened by 5 bases and J by 8 bases, with 12 bases between the two germline ends. This CDR3 spans 13 amino acids.